This T cell receptor beta chain was sequenced during a study of neurological immune-mediated disorders. In its sample, this clonotype was seen many times. TCRdb fed the 5' RACE reads into MiXCR, producing one record per CDR3 protein. The sample holds roughly 60,000 distinct CDR3 sequences; 3.5% to 4.5% are singletons and the top ten take 2.2%. The sequence was obtained from a woman aged 50 to 60 with multiple sclerosis. Input material: PBMCs.

The CDR3 loop reads CASSPTDSNQPQHF. The CDR3 nucleotides are TGCGCCAGCAGCCCTACAGATAGCAATCAGCCCCAGCATTTT. This rearrangement joins TRBV5-1 to TRBJ1-5; no firm D call. The CDR3 length is 14 residues. The V gene lost 4 bases and the J gene lost 0 bases, with 8 bases spanning the gap. Germline V CDR1 and CDR2: SGHRS, YFSETQ.